This T cell receptor beta chain was captured by sequencing in a study of cytomegalovirus exposure and HLA in healthy donors. Points on this clone: The germline gene is not matched at one end of the junction; a read error may be the cause.

The CDR3 has 13 residues. Germline V gives CDR1 MNHEY, CDR2 SVGAGI. The PCR made use of 60 Vbeta and 13 Jbeta primers. The method was immunoSEQ multiplex PCR; TCRdb's version includes in-frame clones alone and lacks a portion of them. This sample has 220,000 or so clones, with about 77% found just once. The source material was PBMCs. The chain links TRBV6-5 to TRBJ1-2; D may be TRBD1 (6 bases). The origin of this receptor is a woman in her 30s in good health and CMV-seronegative. CDR3 region: CASSYRGDYSYTF. For the CDR3, the DNA is TGTGCCAGCAGTTATAGGGGGGACTATAGCTACACCTTC.